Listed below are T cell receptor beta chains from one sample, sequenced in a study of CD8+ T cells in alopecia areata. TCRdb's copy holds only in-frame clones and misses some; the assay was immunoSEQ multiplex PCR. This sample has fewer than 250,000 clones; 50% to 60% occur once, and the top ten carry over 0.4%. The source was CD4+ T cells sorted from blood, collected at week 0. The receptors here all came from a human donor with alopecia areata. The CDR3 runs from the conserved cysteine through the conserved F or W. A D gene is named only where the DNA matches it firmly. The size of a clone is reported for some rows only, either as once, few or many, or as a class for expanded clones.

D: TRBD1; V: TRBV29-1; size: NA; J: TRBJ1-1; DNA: TGCAGCGTGGACTCAGGGGGCCTTGGAGCTTTCTTT; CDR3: CSVDSGGLGAFF
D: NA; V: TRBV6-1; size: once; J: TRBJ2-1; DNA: TGTGCCAGCAGTGAAGCGCTAGGGGCGGGCTACAATGAGCAGTTCTTC; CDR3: CASSEALGAGYNEQFF
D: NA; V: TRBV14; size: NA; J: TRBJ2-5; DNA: TGTGCCAGCAGCCAATTGGGACCCGAGACCCAGTACTTC; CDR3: CASSQLGPETQYF
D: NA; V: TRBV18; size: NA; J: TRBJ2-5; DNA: TGTGCCAGCTCTAGGGGAACCGAGACCCAGTACTTC; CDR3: CASSRGTETQYF
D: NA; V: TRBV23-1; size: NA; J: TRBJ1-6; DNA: TGCGCCAGCAGTCAATTCCGAAATTCACCCCTCCACTTT; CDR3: CASSQFRNSPLHF
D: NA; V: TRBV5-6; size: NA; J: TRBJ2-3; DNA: TGTGCCAGCAGCTTAGAAGGTACAGATACGCAGTATTTT; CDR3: CASSLEGTDTQYF
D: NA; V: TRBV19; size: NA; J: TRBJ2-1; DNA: TGTGCCAGTAGTCCCGGGGGGCTCGAGCAGTTCTTC; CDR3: CASSPGGLEQFF
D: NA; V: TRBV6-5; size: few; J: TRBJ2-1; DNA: TGTGCCAGCAGGCAACAGAATTACAATGAGCAGTTCTTC; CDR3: CASRQQNYNEQFF
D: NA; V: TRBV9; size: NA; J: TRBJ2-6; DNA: TGTGCCAGCAGCGTAGCGCGGGGGGCCAACGTCCTGACTTTC; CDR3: CASSVARGANVLTF
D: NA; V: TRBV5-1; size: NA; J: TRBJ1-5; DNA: TGCGCCAGCAGCTTGGCGGGGGACAGCAATCAGCCCCAGCATTTT; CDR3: CASSLAGDSNQPQHF
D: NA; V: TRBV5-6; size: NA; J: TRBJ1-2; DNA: TGTGCCACCAGGGGACTTAACTATGGCTACACCTTC; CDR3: CATRGLNYGYTF